This TCR beta chain was recorded in a study of OX40 agonist ivuxolimab in advanced cancers. Study-wide background: Ivuxolimab, an antibody acting as an agonist of OX40 (CD134), was used to treat patients. Partial responses were achieved by three patients, of whom one had hepatocellular carcinoma and two had cutaneous melanoma.

Sequencing was performed with immunoSEQ multiplex PCR; in TCRdb, only in-frame clones are kept and a portion is missing. The sample lists approximately 100,000 clones; roughly 89% were seen once. V lost 3 bases and J lost 6, with 8 bases in between. Germline loops: CDR1 SQVTM, CDR2 ANQGSEA. CDR3 size: 11 residues. As concerns this clone: Its antigen remains unknown.

Study observations and caveats: The antigen specificity of the peripheral T cells (those that were expanded) was not determined.

This TCR came from an adult with an advanced solid tumor such as melanoma, head and neck, liver or kidney cancer. Sequenced material: CD4+ or CD8+ T cells sorted from blood, taken in a trial of the OX40 agonist ivuxolimab. V is TRBV29-1 and J is TRBJ1-2; D is unclear. CDR3 in amino acids: CSVEGRDGYTF. The CDR3 region has the DNA TGCAGCGTTGAGGGGAGAGATGGCTACACCTTC. Full variable domain (missing parts from reference TRBV29-1 and TRBJ1-2): SAVISQKPSRDICQRGTSLTIQCQVDSQVTMMFWYRQQPGQSLTLIATANQGSEATYESGFVIDKFPISRPNLTFSTLTVSNMSPEDSSIYLCSVEGRDGYTFGSGTRLTVV.